Presented here are 19 T cell receptor beta chains from one specimen sequenced in a study of blood T cells in healthy people across ages. Primers used in a second PCR of roughly 7 to 12 cycles were a sample-barcoded 5' primer and a J-beta primer mix. One entry per CDR3 protein, called by TCRdb with MiXCR from the 5' RACE reads. The sample records 700,000 to 900,000 distinct CDR3 sequences, about 26% being singletons. This sample also appeared in a second study, on T cells of mothers and their children.

The material sequenced was blood. The source of these receptors is a boy aged 5-17 years in good health.

This clonotype was counted between two and nine times. This chain uses TRBV29-1 with TRBJ2-7; D perhaps matches TRBD2 (6 bases). CDR1 and CDR2 from the germline V gene are SQVTM and ANQGSEA. The CDR3 length is 13 residues. V was clipped by 7 bases and J by 6 bases, with 19 bases between them. CDR3 residues: CSAIRTEGGEQYF. The CDR3 region has the DNA TGCAGCGCTATCAGGACGGAGGGAGGCGAGCAGTACTTC.

The J gene is TRBJ2-5, the V gene TRBV16; D is unresolved. The germline V and J ends were trimmed by 2 bases and 1 base, with 8 bases remaining between them. CDR1 and CDR2 from the germline V gene are KGHSY and FQNENV. The CDR3 has 14 amino acids. CDR3 bases: TGTGCCAGCAGCCAAGACGACACCCAAGAGACCCAGTACTTC. Translated, it gives CASSQDDTQETQYF.

In its sample, this clonotype was seen a few times. The rearrangement links TRBV19 to TRBJ2-3; 7 bases agree with TRBD2. This CDR3 has 14 residues. The V gene's germline CDR1 is LNHDA and CDR2 SQIVND (reference sequence). Trimming removed 7 bases from V and 3 bases from J; junction bases left unmatched: 7. CDR3 DNA: TGTGCCAGTAATGGGGGGGTAGCAACAGATACGCAGTATTTT. Translation: CASNGGVATDTQYF.

The V gene is TRBV7-2, the J gene TRBJ2-1; tentatively, D is TRBD2 (6 bases). The CDR3 covers 17 residues. V shed 2 bases and J shed 4 bases, with 18 bases lying between them. Germline V gene lookup returns CDR1 SGHTA and CDR2 FQGNSA. CDR3 nucleotide sequence: TGTGCCAGCAGCTTAACGCGGGGAGACAGCCTGTACAATGAGCAGTTCTTC. Translation gives CASSLTRGDSLYNEQFF.

This chain links TRBV20-1 with TRBJ2-7, with TRBD2 identical over 9 bases. Trimming at V came to 3 bases and at J to 5 bases, leaving 8 bases not matched to a gene. The V gene's germline CDR1 is DFQATT and CDR2 SNEGSKA (reference sequence). The CDR3 runs to 14 residues. CDR3 nucleotides: TGCAGTGCTAGTAGGGGGCGGGGGGGCGACGAGCAGTACTTC. It is translated as CSASRGRGGDEQYF.

The rearrangement uses TRBV21-1 and TRBJ2-7; the table's D call, TRBD1, was not checked against the DNA. TRBV21-1 is a documented pseudogene. There are 14 residues in the CDR3. In nucleotides, the CDR3 is TGTGCCAGCAGCAAAGTGGCTGTCCCCTACGAGCAGTACTTC. Translation: CASSKVAVPYEQYF.

This chain joins TRBV11-2 and TRBJ2-7; D gene ambiguous. CDR1 and CDR2 (germline): SGHAT, FQNNGV. The CDR3 totals 12 residues. The germline V and J ends were trimmed by 3 bases and 7 bases, with 10 bases remaining between them. The CDR3 loop reads CASSFVTWEQYF. The DNA of the CDR3 is TGTGCCAGCAGCTTTGTGACCTGGGAGCAGTACTTC.

The rearrangement uses TRBV7-2 and TRBJ2-1; no reliable D call. The germline gives CDR1 SGHTA, CDR2 FQGNSA. The V and J ends lost 3 bases and 8 bases respectively, with 5 bases between them. There are 11 residues in the CDR3. In nucleotides, the CDR3 is TGTGCCAGCAGCTTTTTCGATGAGCAGTTCTTC. This translates into CASSFFDEQFF. Supplemented by reference TRBV7-2 and TRBJ2-1, the full variable domain reads GAGVSQSPSNKVTEKGKDVELRCDPISGHTALYWYRQSLGQGLEFLIYFQGNSAPDKSGLPSDRFSAERTGGSVSTLTIQRTQQEDSAVYLCASSFFDEQFFGPGTRLTVL.

The chain combines TRBV6-6 with TRBJ2-7; no clear D gene. V was clipped by 5 bases and J by 9 bases, with 11 bases between them. The CDR3 has 11 amino acids. Germline-derived CDR1 and CDR2 are MNHNY and SVGAGI (reference sequence). The CDR3 spells CASSDQARQYF. In DNA, the CDR3 is TGTGCCAGCAGTGACCAAGCGAGGCAGTACTTC.

The genes are TRBV6-7 and TRBJ1-6; D is ambiguous. TRBV6-7 is reported as an ORF; its role is uncertain. With 2 bases removed from V and 0 bases from J, the gap between germline ends came to 14 bases. There are 18 residues in the CDR3. In DNA form, the CDR3 reads TGTGCCAGCAGTTACCGGGAAGCTAGCAGCTCCTATAATTCACCCCTCCACTTT. This codes for CASSYREASSSYNSPLHF.

Notes on this clonotype: Sequence at one end of the junction differs from germline and may be a read error. The gene calls are TRBV24-1 and TRBJ2-5; 12 bases map to TRBD2. Germline assignment: CDR1 KGHDR and CDR2 SFDVKD. This CDR3 has 15 amino acids. In DNA form, the CDR3 reads TGTGCCACCGGTGATCGGACTAGCGGGGAAGAGACCCAGTACTTC. Translated: CATGDRTSGEETQYF.

The rearrangement joins TRBV20-1 to TRBJ2-5; TRBD1 agrees at 9 bases. Germline loops: CDR1 DFQATT, CDR2 SNEGSKA (reference sequence). The CDR3 is 16 amino acids. After removal of 1 base from V and 1 base from J, the junction contained 7 bases not matched to a gene. CDR3 bases: TGCAGTGCTAGAGTTAGGCACAGGGGGCTCCAAGAGACCCAGTACTTC. Encoded protein: CSARVRHRGLQETQYF.

The chain couples TRBV5-1 to TRBJ2-7, with D hard to call. Germline V CDR1 and CDR2: SGHRS, YFSETQ. The ends were cut back, 0 bases at V and 3 bases at J, with 13 bases in the middle. This CDR3 comprises 15 residues. The CDR3 bases are TGCGCCAGCAGCTTGGGACGCCTCAACTACTACGAGCAGTACGTC. This translates into CASSLGRLNYYEQYV.

The chain has TRBV9 and TRBJ2-5, with TRBD2 matching over 11 bases. V shed 3 bases and J 2 bases; nucleotides not matched to a gene: 9. The CDR3 is 17 amino acids. The germline V gene encodes CDR1 SGDLS and CDR2 YYNGEE. The CDR3 sequence is CASSGTPSGGTQETQYF. The CDR3, as DNA: TGTGCCAGCAGCGGCACACCTAGCGGGGGGACTCAAGAGACCCAGTACTTC.

This clonotype has a handful of counts. The chain links TRBV12-3 or TRBV12-4 to TRBJ1-2; D call uncertain. Between the trimmed V and J ends, which lost 6 bases and 4 bases, there was a span of 12 bases. The CDR3 spans 13 residues. CDR3 bases: TGTGCCAGCAGCCCCGGGCAAATCTATGGCTACACCTTC. This encodes CASSPGQIYGYTF.

The chain employs TRBV7-9 and TRBJ2-1; TRBD1 matches at 7 bases. The germline V gene encodes CDR1 SEHNR and CDR2 FQNEAQ (reference sequence). J was trimmed by 0 bases and V by 8 bases; bases with no gene match: 10. The CDR3 is 16 amino acids. Here the CDR3 reads CASDYLRGFSYNEQFF. The CDR3 DNA reads TGTGCCAGCGATTACCTCAGGGGGTTCTCCTACAATGAGCAGTTCTTC.

This sequence joins TRBV28 and TRBJ2-7; 8 nucleotides align to TRBD2. The CDR3 is 15 amino acids. The V gene's germline CDR1 is MDHEN and CDR2 SYDVKM. After removal of 5 bases from V and 4 bases from J, the junction contained 10 bases not matched to a gene. The DNA for the CDR3 is TGTGCCAGCAGTGTAATTAGCGGGATGGATTACGAGCAGTACTTC. Protein: CASSVISGMDYEQYF.

This clonotype was detected only a few times. The chain links TRBV7-9 to TRBJ1-6; D not resolved. V lost 6 bases and J 14 bases, leaving 20 bases between the germline ends. The CDR3 is 14 residues long. Germline values: CDR1 SEHNR, CDR2 FQNEAQ (reference sequence). The CDR3 DNA follows: TGTGCCAGCAGTTTTGGACCTCCACAATTCACCCTCCACTTT. Its translation is CASSFGPPQFTLHF.

This clonotype came up many times. The CDR3: CASQGKEERDTEAFF. The CDR3 bases are TGTGCCAGCCAGGGGAAGGAGGAGAGAGACACTGAAGCTTTCTTT. The V and J genes are TRBV13 and TRBJ1-1, with TRBD1 as a possible D gene (6 bases). The CDR3 length is 15 residues. The germline V gene encodes CDR1 PRHDT and CDR2 FYEKMQ (reference sequence). V shed 8 bases and J shed 3 bases, with 19 bases lying between them.